Sequencing of this T cell receptor (beta chain) was carried out in a study of blood T cell repertoires in COVID-19. Whole-study context: The United States, Italy and Spain were the sources of the acute and convalescent COVID-19 samples. PBMCs, B-cell-depleted T cells, or T cells provided the cDNA or gDNA that made up the material.

Authors' methods: Estimation of nucleated cell counts relied on the amplification of reference gene primers. Using immunoSEQ multiplex PCR, the repertoire was profiled, and TCRdb retains in-frame clones only, with some absent. The DNA gave D and trimming, while V, J and clone size come from that table. The data contain almost 300,000 clones, around nine tenths of them singletons. The CDR3 has 12 residues. Per germline, CDR1 SNHLY and CDR2 FYNNEI. V was pared by 3 bases and J by 7 bases, with 0 bases of the junction left unmatched. Sequences were obtained from peripheral blood. This rearrangement joins TRBV2 to TRBJ2-1; 7 bases are a match to TRBD2. The clonotype comes from a woman aged 30 to 39 with COVID-19, enrolled during active disease. The CDR3 DNA sequence: TGTGCCAGCAGTGACGGGGGGAATGAGCAGTTCTTC. Translated: CASSDGGNEQFF.